These 24 T cell receptor beta chains originate from one sample sequenced in a study of Ad26.COV2.S vaccination and SARS-CoV-2 variants. Repertoires were generated with immunoSEQ multiplex PCR, while TCRdb's copy carries only in-frame clones and drops some. Here the sample spans 350,000 to 450,000 clones, about 92% being singletons. The sample was peripheral blood, taken after recovery from COVID-19. The origin of the receptors is a human donor who had recovered from COVID-19.

The V gene is TRBV2, the J gene TRBJ1-1; a weak D match, TRBD1 (5 bases). The CDR3 has 18 residues. Per germline, CDR1 SNHLY and CDR2 FYNNEI. V was pared by 7 bases and J by 0 bases, with 24 bases between. In nucleotides, the CDR3 is TGTGCCAGCACCGATACATTACTGGGACGGCTCATGAACACTGAAGCTTTCTTT. This sequence encodes CASTDTLLGRLMNTEAFF.

CDR3 in DNA: TGTGCCAGCAGTTTAGGGGACAGGGAAGGCTACACCTTC. Translation gives CASSLGDREGYTF. This sequence joins TRBV12-3 or TRBV12-4 and TRBJ1-2; 9 positions agree with TRBD1. The CDR3 runs to 13 residues. V was pared by 1 base and J by 8 bases, with 2 bases of the junction left unmatched.

The chain joins TRBV10-1 to TRBJ2-3, with 8 nucleotides matching TRBD1. CDR3 length: 16 residues. The ends lost 1 base at V and 3 bases at J; junction bases unmatched: 6. CDR1 and CDR2 from the germline V gene are WNHNN and SYGVQD (reference sequence). CDR3 sequence: CASSEWGTGGTDTQYF. As DNA, the CDR3 is TGCGCCAGCAGTGAGTGGGGGACAGGCGGTACAGATACGCAGTATTTT.

The chain has TRBV3-1 (or the pseudogene TRBV3-2) and TRBJ2-7, with a weak D call TRBD1 (6 bases). The germline CDR1 and CDR2 sequences are LGHDT and YNNKEL (reference sequence). Trimming took 2 bases from V and 4 from J, leaving 18 bases between them. The CDR3 has 16 residues. The CDR3 loop is CASSQPGRTVRYEQYF. The CDR3 DNA is TGTGCCAGCAGCCAACCGGGACGGACAGTAAGGTACGAGCAGTACTTC.

The chain carries TRBV9 and TRBJ2-3, with TRBD1 matching over 8 bases. Germline CDR1 SGDLS, CDR2 YYNGEE. The V and J ends lost 7 bases and 2 bases, in that order; junction bases with no gene match: 6. This CDR3 spans 14 amino acids. The DNA for the CDR3 is TGTGCCAGCGGACTGGACAGGGACACAGATACGCAGTATTTT. As protein: CASGLDRDTDTQYF.

The rearrangement uses TRBV13 and TRBJ2-7, with D unresolved. The length of the CDR3 is 13 residues. The germline V gene has CDR1 PRHDT and CDR2 FYEKMQ (reference sequence). V lost 0 bases to trimming and J lost 2 bases, with 5 bases between them. The CDR3 loop reads CASSLGPTYEQYF. In nucleotides, the CDR3 is TGTGCCAGCAGCTTAGGTCCAACCTACGAGCAGTACTTC.

This clone has only one observation. The V call is TRBV6-6, the J call TRBJ1-1; D possibly corresponds to TRBD1 (5 bases). CDR1 MNHNY and CDR2 SVGAGI come from the germline V gene (reference sequence). The CDR3 is made up of 14 amino acids. V gave up 0 bases and J gave up 3 bases, with 8 bases separating them. The DNA for the CDR3 is TGTGCCAGCAGTTACTCAGACAGATACACTGAAGCTTTCTTT. This encodes CASSYSDRYTEAFF.

This clone has a single count. The DNA for the CDR3 is TGTGCCAGCAGTTCCGGGGGGTATGGCTACACCTTC. It specifies CASSSGGYGYTF. This chain connects TRBV12-3 or TRBV12-4 to TRBJ1-2, with a tentative D call TRBD1 (5 bases). There are 12 residues in the CDR3. The ends were cut back, 4 bases at V and 5 bases at J, with 8 bases in the middle.

J is TRBJ2-1 and V is TRBV14; D not resolved. Trimming left V 1 base short and J 4 bases short, with 20 bases between. This CDR3 region has 18 residues. Germline V gene data show CDR1 as SGHDN and CDR2 as FVKESK. The CDR3 is CASSQGLTSSARYNEQFF. In nucleotides, the CDR3 is TGTGCCAGCAGCCAAGGATTGACTTCCTCCGCTAGATACAATGAGCAGTTCTTC.

The chain joins TRBV2 to TRBJ2-7; the match to TRBD1 covers 8 bases. There are 12 residues in the CDR3. The V gene's germline CDR1 is SNHLY and CDR2 FYNNEI. Trimming at V came to 8 bases and at J to 4 bases, leaving 4 bases not matched to a gene. The CDR3 nucleotides read TGTGCCAGCCAGGGGGCCGGATACGAGCAGTACTTC. Its translation: CASQGAGYEQYF.

This chain uses TRBV7-2 with TRBJ1-2; the D is unclear. The germline V and J ends were trimmed by 5 bases and 6 bases, with 13 bases remaining between them. This CDR3 contains 13 residues. CDR1 is SGHTA, CDR2 FQGNSA, per germline. The CDR3 is CASSLDGPHGYTF. DNA for the CDR3: TGTGCCAGCAGCCTCGACGGGCCTCATGGCTACACCTTC.

The rearrangement links TRBV19 to TRBJ1-1; unclear D gene. This CDR3 spans 14 amino acids. V lost 3 bases to trimming and J lost 5 bases, with 13 bases between them. Germline V gene sequence: CDR1 LNHDA, CDR2 SQIVND (reference sequence). The DNA for the CDR3 is TGTGCCAGTAGTATGGATCCACTGAGGACTGAAGCTTTCTTT. Translated: CASSMDPLRTEAFF.

The chain employs TRBV3-1 (or the pseudogene TRBV3-2) and TRBJ2-2; 8 bases fit TRBD1. The junction had 9 bases not matched to a gene; V was cut back by 5 bases and J by 4 bases. The CDR3 loop spans 16 amino acids. CDR1 and CDR2 from the germline V gene are LGHDT and YNNKEL (reference sequence). CDR3: CASSRTGMVLTGELFF. In nucleotides, the CDR3 is TGTGCCAGCAGCAGGACAGGGATGGTTCTCACCGGGGAGCTGTTTTTT.

The chain employs TRBV7-8 and TRBJ1-2; TRBD1 matches 9 bases. The germline CDR1 and CDR2 sequences are SGHVS and FQNEAQ. V gave up 5 bases and J gave up 0 bases; unmatched junction bases: 10. The CDR3 loop spans 17 amino acids. The CDR3 protein is CASSTPAGQGSNYGYTF. As DNA, the CDR3 is TGTGCCAGCAGCACCCCGGCGGGACAGGGATCTAACTATGGCTACACCTTC.

The V gene is TRBV5-1, the J gene TRBJ2-5; D could derive from TRBD1 or TRBD2 (5 bases each). CDR3 length: 14 amino acids. V was clipped by 4 bases and J by 5 bases, with 15 bases between them. The germline CDR1 and CDR2 sequences are SGHRS and YFSETQ. DNA for the CDR3: TGCGCCAGCAGCGCTCAAGGGACCGTGGAGACCCAGTACTTC. This encodes CASSAQGTVETQYF.

The rearrangement uses TRBV20-1 and TRBJ1-6; no firm D call. Germline CDR1 is DFQATT and CDR2 is SNEGSKA (reference sequence). This CDR3 has 13 residues. V gave up 3 bases and J gave up 18 bases, with 21 bases separating them. Written as DNA, the CDR3 is TGCAGTGCTAGTACTGGGGATTTCCCACGACACCACTTT. Its protein product is CSASTGDFPRHHF.

CDR3 amino acids: CASSLGTPGRVDYGYTF. The CDR3 DNA is TGTGCCAGCAGCTTAGGCACCCCAGGCCGGGTGGACTATGGCTACACCTTC. This chain links TRBV13 with TRBJ1-2; D not certain. Trimming left V 0 bases short and J 3 bases short, with 17 bases between. This CDR3 has 17 residues. Germline values: CDR1 PRHDT, CDR2 FYEKMQ (reference sequence).

The CDR3 protein is CASSQDPRSYNEQFF. CDR3 bases: TGTGCCAGCAGCCAAGATCCTCGCTCCTACAATGAGCAGTTCTTC. The chain joins TRBV3-1 (or the pseudogene TRBV3-2) to TRBJ2-1; the D is unclear. This CDR3 spans 15 amino acids. Germline V gene lookup returns CDR1 LGHDT and CDR2 YNNKEL (reference sequence). V was cut by 0 bases and J by 0 bases, with 6 bases left in between.

This sequence joins TRBV27 and TRBJ2-7, with D perhaps TRBD1 (7 bases). The germline V gene has CDR1 MNHEY and CDR2 SMNVEV (reference sequence). V lost 3 bases to trimming and J lost 3 bases, with 15 bases between them. The CDR3 runs 15 residues. The CDR3 DNA sequence: TGTGCCAGCAGTTTCAGGGGGGCCCCTAGCTACGAGCAGTACTTC. It yields the protein CASSFRGAPSYEQYF.

The chain links TRBV6-5 to TRBJ1-3; TRBD1 is a possible D gene (6 bases). Germline CDR1 reads MNHEY; CDR2 reads SVGAGI. The CDR3 consists of 13 residues. The ends were cut back, 11 bases at V and 2 bases at J, with 13 bases in the middle. The CDR3 nucleotides are TGTGCCGGCCTCAGGGGCCCTGGAAACACCATATATTTT. Translated, it gives CAGLRGPGNTIYF.

The CDR3 sequence is CASRSLEGRLSTEAFF. The CDR3 DNA reads as TGTGCCAGCAGGTCTCTGGAGGGGAGGTTGAGCACTGAAGCTTTCTTT. V usage is TRBV11-2 and J usage is TRBJ1-1, with a weak D call TRBD1 (5 bases). This CDR3 has 16 residues. The V end lost 6 bases, the J end lost 4 bases, and 21 bases lay between the germline ends. Germline V gene lookup returns CDR1 SGHAT and CDR2 FQNNGV.

The chain carries TRBV5-1 and TRBJ2-7, with 8 bases identical to TRBD1. After removal of 7 bases from V and 6 bases from J, the junction contained 21 bases not matched to a gene. This CDR3 spans 17 amino acids. CDR1 is SGHRS, CDR2 YFSETQ, per germline. CDR3 sequence (DNA): TGCGCCAGCGGCCGGTCACAGGGGGGCATTTTGTCTGGCGAGCAGTACTTC. It is translated as CASGRSQGGILSGEQYF. The complete variable domain, with remaining parts taken from reference TRBV5-1 and TRBJ2-7, reads KAGVTQTPRYLIKTRGQQVTLSCSPISGHRSVSWYQQTPGQGLQFLFEYFSETQRNKGNFPGRFSGRQFSNSRSEMNVSTLELGDSALYLCASGRSQGGILSGEQYFGPGTRLTVT.

V usage is TRBV3-1 (or the pseudogene TRBV3-2) and J usage is TRBJ2-7, with unresolved D. The CDR3 is 14 amino acids. The germline gives CDR1 LGHDT, CDR2 YNNKEL (reference sequence). The germline V and J ends were trimmed by 4 bases and 0 bases, with 10 bases remaining between them. Here the CDR3 DNA reads TGTGCCAGCAGCCTTGGGCTCAGCTCCTACGAGCAGTACTTC. Its translation: CASSLGLSSYEQYF.

This clone was recorded only once. The rearrangement joins TRBV7-8 to TRBJ2-5, with 11 bases aligning to TRBD1. Germline V CDR1 and CDR2: SGHVS, FQNEAQ. CDR3 length: 20 amino acids. After removal of 2 bases from V and 0 bases from J, the junction contained 14 bases not matched to a gene. Written as DNA, the CDR3 is TGTGCCAGCAGCTTACTCTTCCGGGACAGGGGGAAAGAGTACCAAGAGACCCAGTACTTC. Protein sequence: CASSLLFRDRGKEYQETQYF.